The 23 T cell receptor beta chains listed next were all sequenced from one sample in a study of CD8+ T cells in alopecia areata. Described treatment: oral pan-JAK inhibitor, 5-10 mg twice daily. RNA was isolated and reverse transcribed to cDNA, the sequencing template. Libraries were prepared by immunoSEQ multiplex PCR; TCRdb keeps only in-frame clonotypes and omits some of them. The sample has 270,000 or so clones, roughly 60% seen once. The material sequenced was CD4+ T cells sorted from blood, taken at week 24, from a patient treated with tofacitinib. The receptors stem from a human donor with alopecia areata.

This rearrangement joins TRBV7-2 to TRBJ2-1; TRBD2 agrees at 9 bases. V shed 3 bases and J 3 bases; nucleotides not matched to a gene: 6. The germline gives CDR1 SGHTA, CDR2 FQGNSA. This CDR3 spans 16 amino acids. This CDR3 reads CASSLGGGAVYNEQFF. The CDR3 coding sequence is TGTGCCAGCAGCTTGGGCGGGGGGGCTGTCTACAATGAGCAGTTCTTC.

This clone was observed a handful of times. The CDR3 DNA sequence: TGCAGCGTTCAGGAGGCAGGGTCTGGAAACACCATATATTTT. Its protein is CSVQEAGSGNTIYF. The chain combines TRBV29-1 with TRBJ1-3; D may be TRBD1 (5 bases). The CDR3 sequence is 14 residues long. V shed 5 bases and J shed 1 base, with 12 bases lying between them. The germline V gene encodes CDR1 SQVTM and CDR2 ANQGSEA.

The rearrangement joins TRBV5-4 to TRBJ1-1; no clear D. Looked up from germline, CDR1 is SGHNT and CDR2 is YYREEE (reference sequence). The CDR3 runs 13 residues. Trimming removed 1 base at V and 1 base at J, with 5 bases between. The CDR3 nucleotides read TGTGCCAGCAGCTTGCTTTCGAACACTGAAGCTTTCTTT. This sequence encodes CASSLLSNTEAFF. Filled out from reference TRBV5-4 and TRBJ1-1, the complete variable domain reads ETGVTQSPTHLIKTRGQQVTLRCSSQSGHNTVSWYQQALGQGPQFIFQYYREEENGRGNFPPRFSGLQFPNYSSELNVNALELDDSALYLCASSLLSNTEAFFGQGTRLTVV.

This clone has only one observation. This rearrangement joins TRBV30 to TRBJ1-3, with D possibly TRBD1 on 5 matching bases. Trimming took off 4 bases at V and 1 base at J, with 23 bases between the two ends. This CDR3 has 18 amino acids. CDR1 and CDR2 from the germline V gene are GTSNPN and SVGIG (reference sequence). The CDR3 sequence is CAWTTIPGGGGSGNTIYF. The CDR3 coding sequence is TGTGCCTGGACCACAATTCCCGGCGGGGGAGGTTCTGGAAACACCATATATTTT.

There are a few counts of this clone. The V and J genes are TRBV7-2 and TRBJ2-7, with TRBD1 matching over 7 bases. The CDR3 covers 19 residues. V lost 0 bases, J lost 0 bases, and 14 bases stayed unmatched. Looked up from germline, CDR1 is SGHTA and CDR2 is FQGNSA. Written as DNA, the CDR3 is TGTGCCAGCAGCTTAGCGGGTACCCTGAACAGGGGCCACTCCTACGAGCAGTACTTC. Translated: CASSLAGTLNRGHSYEQYF.

This clone was detected only a few times. The rearrangement joins TRBV29-1 to TRBJ1-6; D gene ambiguous. Germline values: CDR1 SQVTM, CDR2 ANQGSEA. Trimming cost V 4 bases and J 7 bases, with 14 bases left between them. CDR3 length: 14 amino acids. The CDR3, as DNA: TGCAGCGTTGCGAATGAGGTTTCCAATTCACCCCTCCACTTT. The encoded protein is CSVANEVSNSPLHF.

The chain carries TRBV9 and TRBJ1-1; no reliable D call. Germline V CDR1 and CDR2: SGDLS, YYNGEE. Trimming left V 0 bases short and J 4 bases short, with 13 bases between. The CDR3 totals 15 residues. Written as DNA, the CDR3 is TGTGCCAGCAGCGTAGCTCCCGGGAAGGGCACTGAAGCTTTCTTT. Encoded protein: CASSVAPGKGTEAFF.

The chain is built from TRBV5-6 and TRBJ1-5; D is perhaps TRBD1 (6 bases). Trimming stripped 4 bases from V and 5 bases from J, with 10 bases between. CDR3 length: 13 residues. Germline CDR1 is SGHDT and CDR2 is YYEEEE. Here the CDR3 reads CASSRGWDQPQHF. DNA for the CDR3: TGTGCCAGCAGCAGGGGGTGGGATCAGCCCCAGCATTTT. The variable domain in full, with the rest retrieved from reference TRBV5-6 and TRBJ1-5, is DAGVTQSPTHLIKTRGQQVTLRCSPKSGHDTVSWYQQALGQGPQFIFQYYEEEERQRGNFPDRFSGHQFPNYSSELNVNALLLGDSALYLCASSRGWDQPQHFGDGTRLSIL.

As for this clone: Other DNA sequences in this specimen translate into the identical CDR3. This chain joins TRBV6-5 and TRBJ1-1; D unresolved. Trimming took 3 bases from V and 1 from J, leaving 3 bases between them. Per the germline V gene, CDR1 is MNHEY and CDR2 is SVGAGI. This CDR3 comprises 12 residues. The CDR3 protein is CASSYRNTEAFF. Here the CDR3 DNA reads TGTGCCAGCAGTTATCGGAACACTGAAGCTTTCTTT.

Concerning this clone itself: The junction departs from germline at one end; a sequencing error may be responsible. V gene TRBV7-7 combines with J gene TRBJ2-2; possibly TRBD1 for D (6 bases). Germline lookup yields CDR1 SSHAT and CDR2 FNYEAQ (reference sequence). The CDR3 spans 15 residues. The CDR3 sequence is CASSPHREGSGELFF. The CDR3 DNA follows: TGTGCTAGCAGCCCCCACAGGGAAGGGTCCGGGGAGCTGTTTTTT.

V usage is TRBV28 and J usage is TRBJ1-2; D remains ambiguous. Germline V CDR1 and CDR2: MDHEN, SYDVKM. This CDR3 is 14 amino acids long. Trimming removed 6 bases from V and 2 bases from J, with 13 bases in between. CDR3 in amino acids: CASSPPTINYGYTF. CDR3 coding DNA: TGTGCCAGCAGCCCGCCCACGATAAACTATGGCTACACCTTC.

The CDR3 DNA reads as TGTGCCAGCAGTGAAGGGATGGGGACCCGGTATGGGGTCTCCTACGAGCAGTACTTC. Amino acids: CASSEGMGTRYGVSYEQYF. The V and J genes are TRBV2 and TRBJ2-7; the D call may be TRBD1 or TRBD2 (5 bases each). Germline CDR1 SNHLY, CDR2 FYNNEI. The germline V and J ends were trimmed by 1 base and 0 bases, with 22 bases remaining between them. CDR3 length equals 19 residues.

V usage is TRBV5-4 and J usage is TRBJ2-7, with D uncertain. CDR1 SGHNT and CDR2 YYREEE come from the germline V gene (reference sequence). V shed 0 bases and J shed 4 bases, with 11 bases lying between them. This CDR3 is 14 amino acids long. CDR3 in amino acids: CASSLDRSYYEQYF. CDR3 nucleotide sequence: TGTGCCAGCAGCTTGGACCGGAGTTATTACGAGCAGTACTTC.

The J gene is TRBJ2-7, the V gene TRBV27, with D perhaps given as TRBD1 or TRBD2 (5 bases each). V was trimmed by 6 bases and J by 3 bases, leaving 12 bases between them. The CDR3 has 13 residues. Germline assignment: CDR1 MNHEY and CDR2 SMNVEV (reference sequence). The chain's CDR3 is CASRRDLIYEQYF. The CDR3 region has the DNA TGTGCCAGCAGAAGGGACCTTATCTACGAGCAGTACTTC.

V gene TRBV7-8 combines with J gene TRBJ2-4; TRBD1 agrees at 7 bases. Losses at the gene ends were 5 bases for V and 2 bases for J; bases not matched to a gene: 3. Germline CDR1 reads SGHVS; CDR2 reads FQNEAQ. This CDR3 contains 14 residues. The CDR3 reads CASSVQGSKNIQYF. In nucleotides, the CDR3 is TGTGCCAGCAGCGTACAGGGGTCCAAAAACATTCAGTACTTC. Combining the CDR3 with reference TRBV7-8 and TRBJ2-4 gives the whole variable domain GAGVSQSPRYKVAKRGQDVALRCDPISGHVSLFWYQQALGQGPEFLTYFQNEAQLDKSGLPSDRFFAERPEGSVSTLKIQRTQQEDSAVYLCASSVQGSKNIQYFGAGTRLSVL.

The chain uses TRBV9 and TRBJ2-4, with TRBD1 identical over 10 bases. This CDR3 spans 15 amino acids. V trimming: 4 bases; J trimming: 5 bases; junction bases outside the gene matches: 6. CDR1 and CDR2 (germline): SGDLS, YYNGEE. The CDR3 DNA sequence: TGTGCCAGCAGCTACCGGACAGGGGGGCAAAACATTCAGTACTTC. Translated: CASSYRTGGQNIQYF.

This clone was detected ten times or more. The gene calls are TRBV27 and TRBJ2-7; D might be TRBD2 (6 bases). From germline, CDR1 is MNHEY and CDR2 SMNVEV (reference sequence). V lost 5 bases to trimming and J lost 0 bases, with 14 bases between them. The CDR3 sequence is 15 residues long. CDR3 DNA sequence: TGTGCCAGCAGTCCCCGCGGGGCCCGCTCCTACGAGCAGTACTTC. This codes for CASSPRGARSYEQYF.

This chain connects TRBV4-2 to TRBJ2-7, with 16 bases aligning to TRBD2. The length of the CDR3 is 17 residues. Germline V gives CDR1 LGHNA, CDR2 YNFKEQ. V shed 3 bases, J shed 2 bases, and the junction held 4 bases outside the gene matches. Here the CDR3 DNA reads TGTGCCAGCAGCCAGGGACTAGCGGGGGGGCTAGCCTACGAGCAGTACTTC. Its translation: CASSQGLAGGLAYEQYF.

The chain couples TRBV30 to TRBJ1-5, with D unresolved. Per germline, CDR1 GTSNPN and CDR2 SVGIG (reference sequence). V was cut by 0 bases and J by 1 base, with 16 bases left in between. CDR3 size: 17 residues. DNA of the CDR3: TGTGCCTGGAGTGTATCCCGGGCCGACCGGAGCAATCAGCCCCAGCATTTT. The encoded protein is CAWSVSRADRSNQPQHF.

The CDR3 sequence: CASSQAGIRDGANVLTF. The CDR3 region has the DNA TGCGCCAGCAGCCAAGCAGGTATCAGGGACGGGGCCAACGTCCTGACTTTC. The genes are TRBV4-1 and TRBJ2-6, with D perhaps assigned TRBD1 or TRBD2 (5 bases each). Germline CDR1 is MGHRA and CDR2 is YSYEKL. The CDR3 consists of 17 residues. V lost 1 base and J lost 4, with 14 bases in between.

The chain carries TRBV5-1 and TRBJ1-1; D is ambiguous. CDR1 is SGHRS, CDR2 YFSETQ, per germline. V was shortened by 0 bases and J by 7 bases, with 10 bases between the two germline ends. CDR3 length: 13 amino acids. CDR3 sequence (DNA): TGCGCCAGCAGCTTGGAACCCATCAGTGAAGCTTTCTTT. This translates into CASSLEPISEAFF.

This rearrangement joins TRBV5-1 to TRBJ2-2, with D possibly TRBD1 on 6 matching bases. Germline CDR1 is SGHRS and CDR2 is YFSETQ. CDR3 length: 17 amino acids. V lost 0 bases to trimming and J lost 0 bases, with 12 bases between them. The CDR3, as DNA: TGCGCCAGCAGCTTGGGAGGGACATCCGCGAACACCGGGGAGCTGTTTTTT. It is translated as CASSLGGTSANTGELFF.

V and J are TRBV5-4 and TRBJ1-1; D gene uncertain. The CDR3 is made up of 15 amino acids. Trimming left V 7 bases short and J 5 bases short, with 21 bases between. Germline V gives CDR1 SGHNT, CDR2 YYREEE (reference sequence). CDR3 nucleotides: TGTGCCAGCGTAAAGAACGGGATTCCCGGGACTGAAGCTTTCTTT. Translated, it gives CASVKNGIPGTEAFF.